This is a list of T cell receptor beta chains from one sample in a study of T cell repertoires in cytomegalovirus infection. Their recognized antigens are unknown. Each CDR3 protein gets one entry after TCRdb re-called the reads with MiXCR. The table records about 340,000 distinct CDR3 sequences, about 29% of them present only once. This sample comprised cultured PBMCs, obtained from culture after CMV antigen stimulation. These receptors were taken from a human donor in good health (CMV status not recorded). Some clones in this sample may be carry-over from other donors' samples. CDR3s include the opening cysteine and the closing phenylalanine or tryptophan. D genes are given only for firm matches. Part of the rows lack a size; the others show once, few, many or a class for expanded clones.

v_gene	d_gene	abundance	j_gene	CDR3nt	CDR3aa
TRBV6-1	NA	many	TRBJ1-2	TGTGCCAGCAGTCCGAAGGAGAAGAGTTCTGGCTACACCTTC	CASSPKEKSSGYTF
TRBV19	NA	NA	TRBJ1-3	TGTGCCAGTAGTATCCGGACCGTTTCTGGAAACACCATATATTTT	CASSIRTVSGNTIYF
TRBV29-1	NA	few	TRBJ1-6	TGCAGCGCCTCGACAGGATCACTAAATTCACCCCTCCACTTT	CSASTGSLNSPLHF
TRBV12-3/TRBV12-4	TRBD1	few	TRBJ2-1	TGTGCCAGCAGTTTAGTGAACAGGGGGAGCTCCTACAATGAGCAGTTCTTC	CASSLVNRGSSYNEQFF
TRBV12-3/TRBV12-4	TRBD1	few	TRBJ2-5	TGTGCCAGCAGTCCGCGGACAGGGGGAAACCAAGAGACCCAGTACTTC	CASSPRTGGNQETQYF
TRBV20-1	TRBD2	NA	TRBJ2-3	TGCAGTGCTTGGGTAGCGGGGGGGCCGGCAGATACGCAGTATTTT	CSAWVAGGPADTQYF
TRBV6-2/TRBV6-3	NA	NA	TRBJ2-3	TGTGCCAGCAGTTATTCAGTGGGACCGTTAATTGGGACGCAGTATTTT	CASSYSVGPLIGTQYF
TRBV19	NA	NA	TRBJ2-4	TGTGCCAGTAGTAGGGACATCAAAAACATTCAGTACTTC	CASSRDIKNIQYF
TRBV14	NA	NA	TRBJ1-2	TGTGCCAGCAGCCAAGCCGCAGGGGATGGCTACACCTTC	CASSQAAGDGYTF
TRBV5-6	NA	many	TRBJ2-7	TGTGCCAGCAGCTTGGACAGGTGGGCTGCCGAGCAGTACTTC	CASSLDRWAAEQYF
TRBV28	NA	few	TRBJ2-1	TGTGCCAGCAGTCGTAGCGCTAATGAGCAGTTCTTC	CASSRSANEQFF
TRBV10-3	NA	few	TRBJ2-5	TGTGCCATCAGTGAGGGACCAGCGGGCGACAGCGGAGAGACCCAGTACTTC	CAISEGPAGDSGETQYF
TRBV12-3/TRBV12-4	NA	NA	TRBJ1-4	TGTGCCAGCAGTTTAGCACGGGATGAAAAACTGTTTTTT	CASSLARDEKLFF
TRBV7-8	NA	NA	TRBJ2-5	TGTGCCAGCAGCTTAGCGGGTGGAGGGTTAGGAGAGACCCAGTACTTC	CASSLAGGGLGETQYF
TRBV11-2	NA	NA	TRBJ1-4	TGTGCCAGCAGCTTAGGGGCGCGAGGGTCTGCTAATGAAAAACTGTTTTTT	CASSLGARGSANEKLFF
TRBV28	NA	medium-sized	TRBJ1-4	TGTGCCAGCAGTTTTTTCGGGCAGGCAGGGGCTAATGAAAAACTGTTTTTT	CASSFFGQAGANEKLFF
TRBV10-3	TRBD1	many	TRBJ1-2	TGTGCCATCAGTGCGCCGGGACAGGGCTACTATGGCTACACCTTC	CAISAPGQGYYGYTF
TRBV27	NA	NA	TRBJ1-1	TGTGCCAGCAGTTCCACGGCGGGGATTGAAGCTTTCTTT	CASSSTAGIEAFF
TRBV5-4	TRBD2	NA	TRBJ2-7	TGTGCCAGCCAGGCGGCTAGCGGTATACCTTCCTACGAGCAGTACTTC	CASQAASGIPSYEQYF
TRBV7-8	NA	NA	TRBJ1-2	TGTGCCAGCAGCGGACGGACTGACCTAGTCCACACCTTC	CASSGRTDLVHTF
TRBV11-2	TRBD2	NA	TRBJ2-5	TGTGCCAGCAGCCGGGCGGCTAGCGGGAGTGTAGGGGAGACCCAGTACTTC	CASSRAASGSVGETQYF
TRBV7-2	TRBD1	few	TRBJ1-3	TGTGCCAGCAGCCCCCAACGGACAGGGACTGGAAACACCATATATTTT	CASSPQRTGTGNTIYF
TRBV7-9	TRBD1	NA	TRBJ2-1	TGTGCCAGCAGCTTAAACAGGGGGGTTTACAATGAGCAGTTCTTC	CASSLNRGVYNEQFF
TRBV10-3	TRBD1	NA	TRBJ2-1	TGTGCCATCAGTGAGTCTCTGTCGACAGGGGTATACAATGAGCAGTTCTTC	CAISESLSTGVYNEQFF